Shown below are 32 T cell receptor beta chains from a single sample sequenced in a study of OX40 agonist ivuxolimab in advanced cancers. TCRdb's copy holds only in-frame clones and misses some; the assay was immunoSEQ multiplex PCR. The table shows about 18,000 clones, with 70% to 80% occurring only once. Sequencing used CD4+ or CD8+ T cells sorted from blood, obtained in a trial of the OX40 agonist ivuxolimab. The source of these receptors is an adult with an advanced solid tumor such as melanoma, head and neck, liver or kidney cancer.

J is TRBJ2-3 and V is TRBV6-6; maybe TRBD2 (5 bases). V was clipped by 5 bases and J by 0 bases, with 9 bases between them. Germline-derived CDR1 and CDR2 are MNHNY and SVGAGI (reference sequence). The CDR3 runs 14 residues. In DNA, the CDR3 is TGTGCCAGCAGTCTAGCAGCTAGCACAGATACGCAGTATTTT. Amino acid sequence: CASSLAASTDTQYF.

The chain joins TRBV9 to TRBJ2-1, with TRBD2 matching over 8 bases. The length of the CDR3 is 14 residues. Germline CDR1 is SGDLS and CDR2 is YYNGEE. The V gene end was trimmed by 0 bases and the J gene end by 8 bases; junction bases not matched to a gene: 4. This CDR3 reads CASSVAGGGDEQFF. The CDR3 region has the DNA TGTGCCAGCAGCGTAGCGGGAGGGGGTGATGAGCAGTTCTTC.

The genes are TRBV5-5 and TRBJ1-1; D is undetermined. CDR1 is SGHKS and CDR2 is YYEKEE in the germline V gene (reference sequence). The CDR3 runs 13 residues. V gave up 4 bases and J gave up 0 bases, with 7 bases separating them. DNA for the CDR3: TGTGCCAGCAGCCCCGCAATGAACACTGAAGCTTTCTTT. This codes for CASSPAMNTEAFF.

A note on this clone: A read error may produce the germline difference seen at one junction end. This rearrangement joins TRBV28 to TRBJ1-5; 12 nucleotides agree with TRBD1. This CDR3 has 16 residues. The V gene's germline CDR1 is MDHEN and CDR2 SYDVKM. In nucleotides, the CDR3 is TGTGCCAGCAGTATATGGGACAGGGGGCTTCGTCAGCCCCAGCATTTT. Translation: CASSIWDRGLRQPQHF.

The V gene is TRBV28, the J gene TRBJ1-2; TRBD1 aligns across 12 bases. The CDR3 has 15 residues. After removal of 4 bases from V and 5 bases from J, the junction contained 5 bases not matched to a gene. Germline V gene lookup returns CDR1 MDHEN and CDR2 SYDVKM. The CDR3 DNA reads TGTGCCAGCAGTTCAGGGACAGGGGGCGCTTATGGCTACACCTTC. Protein: CASSSGTGGAYGYTF.

This clone was found a few times. J is TRBJ2-7 and V is TRBV10-2; 8 bases are a match to TRBD2. The CDR3 spans 13 residues. Germline V gives CDR1 WSHSY, CDR2 SAAADI. Unmatched junction bases numbered 3, after V lost 5 bases and J lost 3 bases. The CDR3 loop is CASSPGLDYEQYF. The DNA of the CDR3 is TGCGCCAGCAGTCCGGGACTAGACTACGAGCAGTACTTC.

The table lists this clone with a few counts. The rearrangement joins TRBV28 to TRBJ1-2; 9 nucleotides align to TRBD1. Germline assignment: CDR1 MDHEN and CDR2 SYDVKM. This CDR3 region has 15 residues. With V trimmed by 5 bases and J by 3 bases, 7 bases remained unmatched. The CDR3 bases are TGTGCCAGCAGTAACACAGGGGGCAGATACTATGGCTACACCTTC. Translating gives CASSNTGGRYYGYTF.

V and J are TRBV11-2 and TRBJ2-1; 9 nucleotides match TRBD2. Germline CDR1 SGHAT, CDR2 FQNNGV. CDR3 length: 17 residues. The junction had 10 bases not matched to a gene; V was cut back by 5 bases and J by 2 bases. The chain's CDR3 is CASSPRVLAGTYNEQFF. CDR3 bases: TGTGCCAGCAGCCCCAGGGTGCTAGCGGGAACCTACAATGAGCAGTTCTTC. Full variable domain (remainder filled in from reference TRBV11-2 and TRBJ2-1): EAGVAQSPRYKIIEKRQSVAFWCNPISGHATLYWYQQILGQGPKLLIQFQNNGVVDDSQLPKDRFSAERLKGVDSTLKIQPAKLEDSAVYLCASSPRVLAGTYNEQFFGPGTRLTVL.

The V and J genes are TRBV5-4 and TRBJ1-1; D is ambiguous. Germline assignment: CDR1 SGHNT and CDR2 YYREEE (reference sequence). Trimming stripped 3 bases from V and 2 bases from J, with 8 bases between. The CDR3 extends over 13 amino acids. The CDR3 DNA reads TGTGCCAGCAGCTACCGGGGTAACACTGAAGCTTTCTTT. This gives the protein CASSYRGNTEAFF.

The CDR3 loop is CASSLTTSGIRNEQFF. The CDR3 region has the DNA TGTGCCAGCAGTTTAACCACTAGCGGGATTCGAAATGAGCAGTTCTTC. The genes are TRBV27 and TRBJ2-1; 10 bases are shared with TRBD2. The CDR3 spans 16 residues. CDR1 MNHEY and CDR2 SMNVEV come from the germline V gene (reference sequence). With V trimmed by 2 bases and J by 7 bases, 8 bases remained unmatched.

The V call is TRBV5-4, the J call TRBJ2-1; D not certain. This CDR3 contains 13 residues. V dropped 0 bases and J dropped 9 bases, with 10 bases sitting between them. Germline CDR1 is SGHNT and CDR2 is YYREEE (reference sequence). The CDR3 region has the DNA TGTGCCAGCAGCTTGGACCTAGGAAGTGAGCAGTTCTTC. This translates into CASSLDLGSEQFF.

This chain joins TRBV6-5 and TRBJ1-2, with 8 bases that match TRBD1. Germline-derived CDR1 and CDR2 are MNHEY and SVGAGI. The V segment lost 5 bases and the J segment 11 bases; nucleotides outside the gene matches: 13. The length of the CDR3 is 14 residues. In nucleotides, the CDR3 is TGTGCCAGCAGTACGGACAGGGCTGGGGGTTGGTACACCTTC. Amino acids: CASSTDRAGGWYTF.

The chain joins TRBV21-1 to TRBJ1-4; TRBD1 reflects the table's D call only, with no check against the DNA. TRBV21-1 is noted as a pseudogene. The CDR3 spans 16 residues. CDR3 protein: CASSVRRTPTNEKLFF. Written as DNA, the CDR3 is TGTGCCAGCAGCGTAAGGCGGACACCAACTAATGAAAAACTGTTTTTT.

Relative to its sample, this clone is medium-sized. The chain recombines TRBV28 with TRBJ2-7; 11 nucleotides line up with TRBD2. With 2 bases clipped from V and 3 bases from J, the junction kept 0 bases outside the gene matches. This CDR3 region has 14 residues. Germline CDR1 MDHEN, CDR2 SYDVKM. This CDR3 is CASSLGLAGYEQYF. The CDR3, as DNA: TGTGCCAGCAGTTTAGGACTAGCGGGCTACGAGCAGTACTTC. Based on the CDR3 plus reference TRBV28 and TRBJ2-7, the full variable domain is DVKVTQSSRYLVKRTGEKVFLECVQDMDHENMFWYRQDPGLGLRLIYFSYDVKMKEKGDIPEGYSVSREKKERFSLILESASTNQTSMYLCASSLGLAGYEQYFGPGTRLTVT.

This clone showed up just a few times. V and J are TRBV9 and TRBJ2-5; 9 positions match TRBD1. The V gene end was trimmed by 4 bases and the J gene end by 5 bases; junction bases not matched to a gene: 12. Germline-derived CDR1 and CDR2 are SGDLS and YYNGEE. This CDR3 comprises 16 residues. The CDR3 sequence: CASSPGGTGGMETQYF. The CDR3 DNA reads TGTGCCAGCAGCCCAGGAGGCACAGGGGGCATGGAGACCCAGTACTTC.

The gene calls are TRBV7-3 and TRBJ2-2; TRBD1 agrees at 7 bases. Germline V lookup: CDR1 SGHTA, CDR2 FQGTGA. The J segment lost 3 bases and the V segment lost 6 bases, leaving 10 bases of the junction unmatched. The CDR3 extends over 16 amino acids. CDR3 sequence (DNA): TGTGCCAGCAGATTCCGACAGGGACGGTACACCGGGGAGCTGTTTTTT. Protein: CASRFRQGRYTGELFF.

This clone was found a few times. This chain joins TRBV7-2 and TRBJ2-7; possible D gene TRBD1, 6 bases. V was cut by 2 bases and J by 2 bases, with 10 bases left in between. From germline, CDR1 is SGHTA and CDR2 FQGNSA. The CDR3 is 14 residues long. CDR3 region: CASSLPGHPYEQYF. The CDR3 nucleotides read TGTGCCAGCAGCTTACCGGGACATCCCTACGAGCAGTACTTC. The full variable domain, its missing parts supplied by reference TRBV7-2 and TRBJ2-7, is GAGVSQSPSNKVTEKGKDVELRCDPISGHTALYWYRQSLGQGLEFLIYFQGNSAPDKSGLPSDRFSAERTGGSVSTLTIQRTQQEDSAVYLCASSLPGHPYEQYFGPGTRLTVT.

J is TRBJ2-1 and V is TRBV28, with TRBD2 matching 15 bases. Germline trimming cut 7 bases from V and 9 bases from J; bases unmatched to any gene: 13. The germline V gene has CDR1 MDHEN and CDR2 SYDVKM. The CDR3 is 17 residues long. The CDR3 nucleotides are TGTGCCAGCATCTCAAGGACTAGCGGGAGGGTCTTAGCTGAGCAGTTCTTC. Amino acid sequence: CASISRTSGRVLAEQFF. Supplemented by reference TRBV28 and TRBJ2-1, the full variable domain reads DVKVTQSSRYLVKRTGEKVFLECVQDMDHENMFWYRQDPGLGLRLIYFSYDVKMKEKGDIPEGYSVSREKKERFSLILESASTNQTSMYLCASISRTSGRVLAEQFFGPGTRLTVL.

This clone was detected only a few times. This chain links TRBV7-2 with TRBJ2-1; 9 positions match TRBD1. Germline assignment: CDR1 SGHTA and CDR2 FQGNSA. V lost 5 bases and J lost 1; bases outside the gene matches: 6. This CDR3 contains 16 residues. The CDR3 DNA follows: TGTGCCAGCAGCCCCCGGACAGGGGAGTCCTACAATGAGCAGTTCTTC. Translation: CASSPRTGESYNEQFF.

This sequence joins TRBV4-1 and TRBJ2-7; the match to TRBD2 covers 10 bases. CDR1 MGHRA and CDR2 YSYEKL come from the germline V gene. CDR3 length: 16 amino acids. J lost 2 bases, V lost 3 bases, and 7 bases had no gene match. The CDR3 spells CASSQDSGRITYEQYF. The CDR3 bases are TGCGCCAGCAGCCAGGATAGCGGGAGGATCACCTACGAGCAGTACTTC.

The chain employs TRBV5-3 and TRBJ2-7, with 14 bases identical to TRBD2. TRBV5-3 is labeled an ORF, and its function is uncertain. With 5 bases clipped from V and 7 bases from J, the junction kept 8 bases outside the gene matches. The CDR3 extends over 15 amino acids. CDR3: CARSRLAGGPWEQYF. CDR3 DNA: TGTGCCAGAAGTCGACTAGCGGGAGGGCCCTGGGAGCAGTACTTC.

This chain links TRBV27 with TRBJ2-7; the D gene could be TRBD1 or TRBD2 (5 bases each). CDR3 length: 13 amino acids. Trimming shortened V by 3 bases and J by 2 bases, and 8 bases separated the two germline ends. CDR1 and CDR2 (germline): MNHEY, SMNVEV (reference sequence). Here the CDR3 reads CASSFLGAYEQYF. In DNA form, the CDR3 reads TGTGCCAGCAGTTTTCTGGGGGCCTACGAGCAGTACTTC.

This rearrangement joins TRBV5-6 to TRBJ2-7; TRBD2 matches at 7 bases. CDR1 and CDR2 from the germline V gene are SGHDT and YYEEEE. The CDR3 totals 16 residues. V was clipped by 0 bases and J by 7 bases; unmatched bases: 13. CDR3 DNA sequence: TGTGCCAGCAGCTTGGGCCGGCGTCTAGCGGCAGGGGAGCAGTACTTC. This encodes CASSLGRRLAAGEQYF.

The chain has TRBV4-1 and TRBJ2-3, with D perhaps matching TRBD2 (6 bases). The CDR3 sequence is 15 residues long. CDR1 MGHRA and CDR2 YSYEKL come from the germline V gene. Trimming took off 5 bases at V and 0 bases at J, with 12 bases between the two ends. The CDR3: CASSVSGPSTDTQYF. The CDR3 bases are TGCGCCAGCAGCGTAAGCGGGCCTAGCACAGATACGCAGTATTTT.

V gene TRBV27 combines with J gene TRBJ2-1; 8 bases are shared with TRBD2. V was pared by 5 bases and J by 7 bases, with 4 bases of the junction left unmatched. The CDR3 consists of 13 residues. The germline V gene encodes CDR1 MNHEY and CDR2 SMNVEV (reference sequence). The CDR3 here is CASSPPSGNEQFF. In nucleotides, the CDR3 is TGTGCCAGCAGTCCCCCTAGCGGGAATGAGCAGTTCTTC.

V and J are TRBV27 and TRBJ2-3; 9 positions match TRBD2. The V segment lost 4 bases and the J segment 3 bases; nucleotides outside the gene matches: 14. CDR1 is MNHEY, CDR2 SMNVEV, per germline (reference sequence). This CDR3 contains 18 residues. CDR3 sequence: CASSSLGLAGPITDTQYF. The CDR3 nucleotides read TGTGCCAGCAGTTCCCTGGGGCTAGCGGGACCCATAACAGATACGCAGTATTTT.

This clone was seen only a few times. V gene TRBV6-1 combines with J gene TRBJ2-7; 12 nucleotides line up with TRBD2. The CDR3 is made up of 14 amino acids. The J segment lost 6 bases and the V segment lost 2 bases, leaving 2 bases of the junction unmatched. CDR1 and CDR2 from the germline V gene are MNHNS and SASEGT. CDR3 residues: CASSEQLAGGEQYF. CDR3 DNA sequence: TGTGCCAGCAGTGAACAACTAGCGGGAGGCGAGCAGTACTTC.

Regarding this clone: This may stem from a read error, because a much larger clone lies one nucleotide away. The rearrangement joins TRBV7-2 to TRBJ2-5, with TRBD2 identical over 8 bases. Germline CDR1 is SGHTA and CDR2 is FQGNSA. The CDR3 contains 16 residues. V gave up 1 base and J gave up 11 bases; unmatched junction bases: 15. CDR3: CASSLVSASGSLEQYF. The CDR3 DNA follows: TGTGCCAGCAGCTTAGTCTCCGCTAGCGGGTCCTTGGAGCAGTACTTC.

The chain carries TRBV7-3 and TRBJ2-5, with D possibly being TRBD1 (6 bases). V dropped 4 bases and J dropped 1 base, with 7 bases sitting between them. Germline V gene sequence: CDR1 SGHTA, CDR2 FQGTGA. The CDR3 is 13 residues long. The CDR3 DNA reads as TGTGCCAGCAGCTCGGACAGCCAAGAGACCCAGTACTTC. Its protein product is CASSSDSQETQYF.

This clone appeared a single time. The rearrangement joins TRBV28 to TRBJ2-3, with a possible D match to TRBD2 (5 bases). V was shortened by 3 bases and J by 6 bases, with 7 bases between the two germline ends. The CDR3 totals 12 residues. From germline, CDR1 is MDHEN and CDR2 SYDVKM. Here the CDR3 DNA reads TGTGCCAGCAGTTTCGGCGGGGATACGCAGTATTTT. It specifies CASSFGGDTQYF.

By sample fraction, this clone is medium-sized. The chain has TRBV27 and TRBJ2-3, with 12 positions matching TRBD2. The germline V gene has CDR1 MNHEY and CDR2 SMNVEV (reference sequence). The CDR3 runs 18 residues. Germline trimming cut 5 bases from V and 1 base from J; bases unmatched to any gene: 10. The CDR3 loop reads CASSGGLAGPGGTDTQYF. The CDR3 coding sequence is TGTGCCAGCAGTGGGGGACTAGCGGGCCCTGGGGGCACAGATACGCAGTATTTT.

The V call is TRBV10-3, the J call TRBJ1-6; a weak D match, TRBD1 (6 bases). CDR1 is ENHRY, CDR2 SYGVKD, per germline. Trimming pared 0 bases from V and 5 bases from J, leaving 11 bases between. The CDR3 is 16 amino acids. CDR3 in DNA: TGTGCCATCAGTGAGTCGGGGGGCCTAGATAATTCACCCCTCCACTTT. Translation gives CAISESGGLDNSPLHF.